A single sample is the source of the 19 T cell receptor beta chains below, sequenced in a study of regulatory T cells in long-lasting Graves disease (TCRdb year 2021). The receptor library was made with multiplex PCR. Data came from an Illumina HiSeq 4000. CDR3 regions were amplified by Arm-PCR with iRepertoire HTBI primers to construct TCR beta libraries. Through fastp at Q25 and MiXCR, TCRdb rebuilt clones from the public reads, retaining in-frame beta chains. CDR3 protein duplicates are merged, each entry listing the most common genes and DNA. Across this sample there are around 480,000 distinct CDR3 sequences, with about 16% seen only once. Clones ranked in the top ten supply more than 20% of the sample. The intended sense of this specimen's time point label: newly diagnosed GD, antithyroid drugs for less than 3 months. For both TCR sequencing and RNA sequencing, RNA was extracted from PBMCs in TRIzol.

The sample was also reused in another study, on T cells in Graves' hyperthyroidism and ophthalmopathy.

The source material was peripheral blood mononuclear cells (PBMCs), sampled at new diagnosis, from a patient treated with antithyroid drugs. These receptors originate from a woman aged 40-60 years with Graves disease. Donor details come from another sample of the same person, matched by shared clones.

With respect to this clonotype: A read error may account for a junction end that differs from germline. The V and J genes are TRBV3-1 and TRBJ1-3; 7 bases agree with TRBD1. Germline V gives CDR1 LGHDT, CDR2 YNNKEL (reference sequence). The CDR3 is made up of 18 amino acids. CDR3 sequence (DNA): TGTGCCAGCAGCCAAGCTTACAGGGGCTTTAGCTCTGGAAACACCGTATATTTT. It translates to CASSQAYRGFSSGNTVYF.

This clonotype was detected ten times or more. J is TRBJ1-2 and V is TRBV6-2 or TRBV6-3; 7 bases are a match to TRBD1. CDR3 length: 18 amino acids. V gave up 2 bases and J gave up 0 bases; unmatched junction bases: 12. The germline V gene encodes CDR1 MNHEY and CDR2 SVGEGT. The CDR3 loop is CASSYRPGQTPSNYGYTF. As DNA, the CDR3 is TGTGCCAGCAGTTACAGACCGGGACAGACACCCTCTAACTATGGCTACACCTTC.

The table lists this clonotype with many counts. The chain recombines TRBV3-1 with TRBJ1-2; 7 bases are a match to TRBD1. Germline V lookup: CDR1 LGHDT, CDR2 YNNKEL (reference sequence). Germline trimming cut 2 bases from V and 2 bases from J; bases unmatched to any gene: 8. The CDR3 covers 16 residues. CDR3 protein: CASSQNPTGSNYGYTF. In DNA form, the CDR3 reads TGTGCCAGCAGCCAAAATCCGACAGGGTCCAACTATGGCTACACCTTC. The variable domain in full, completed from reference TRBV3-1 and TRBJ1-2, reads DTAVSQTPKYLVTQMGNDKSIKCEQNLGHDTMYWYKQDSKKFLKIMFSYNNKELIINETVPNRFSPKSPDKAHLNLHINSLELGDSAVYFCASSQNPTGSNYGYTFGSGTRLTVV.

This clonotype was counted at least ten times. The chain uses TRBV3-1 and TRBJ1-2; D ambiguous. The CDR3 runs 14 residues. Trimming removed 4 bases from V and 2 bases from J, with 11 bases in between. CDR1 and CDR2 from the germline V gene are LGHDT and YNNKEL (reference sequence). The CDR3 reads CASSLGSANYGYTF. The DNA of the CDR3 is TGTGCCAGCAGCCTCGGTTCTGCCAACTATGGCTACACCTTC.

This clonotype was observed a few times. The chain employs TRBV9 and TRBJ2-7, with 12 nucleotides matching TRBD1. The germline V gene has CDR1 SGDLS and CDR2 YYNGEE. With V trimmed by 6 bases and J by 4 bases, 8 bases remained unmatched. This CDR3 spans 15 amino acids. CDR3 sequence: CASTRGQGAQYEQYF. The CDR3 DNA reads as TGTGCCAGCACCCGGGGACAGGGGGCGCAGTACGAGCAGTACTTC.

CDR3 in amino acids: CASSPPGQANTEAFF. In DNA form, the CDR3 reads TGTGCCAGCAGTCCCCCGGGACAGGCGAACACTGAAGCTTTCTTT. The gene calls are TRBV28 and TRBJ1-1; TRBD1 matches 8 bases. CDR3 length: 15 residues. V dropped 5 bases and J dropped 1; count of bases not matched to a gene: 6. From germline, CDR1 is MDHEN and CDR2 SYDVKM.

V usage is TRBV29-1 and J usage is TRBJ1-4; D is undetermined. Trimming left V 3 bases short and J 5 bases short, with 4 bases between. The germline V gene encodes CDR1 SQVTM and CDR2 ANQGSEA. The CDR3 extends over 11 amino acids. The CDR3 region is CSVDSNEKLFF. The CDR3 bases are TGCAGCGTTGACTCGAATGAAAAACTGTTTTTT.

There are a few counts of this clonotype. This chain connects TRBV7-3 to TRBJ2-1; TRBD1 might be the D (6 bases). Per the germline V gene, CDR1 is SGHTA and CDR2 is FQGTGA. The V end was cut by 3 bases, the J end by 7 bases, with 13 bases between. This CDR3 is built from 14 residues. CDR3 sequence: CASSLNRDTNEQFF. The CDR3, as DNA: TGTGCCAGCAGCTTGAACCGGGACACAAATGAGCAGTTCTTC.

This chain uses TRBV15 with TRBJ2-4; D perhaps matches TRBD2 (7 bases). The germline V gene has CDR1 LNHNV and CDR2 YYDKDF (reference sequence). V lost 6 bases and J lost 9, with 12 bases in between. The CDR3 contains 12 residues. Here the CDR3 DNA reads TGTGCCACCAGGGGGGGGGCCGGCATTCAGTACTTC. Its translation: CATRGGAGIQYF.

V and J are TRBV6-1 and TRBJ1-6, with TRBD1 identical over 8 bases. Germline assignment: CDR1 MNHNS and CDR2 SASEGT. Trimming took 5 bases from V and 9 from J; bases not matched to a gene: 9. This CDR3 spans 15 amino acids. This chain's CDR3 is CASSQPDREASPLHF. The CDR3 coding sequence is TGTGCCAGCAGTCAACCGGACAGGGAGGCTTCACCCCTCCACTTT.

The V and J genes are TRBV6-1 and TRBJ1-4; D is perhaps TRBD1 (6 bases). V was cut by 6 bases and J by 4 bases, with 21 bases left in between. Germline V gene sequence: CDR1 MNHNS, CDR2 SASEGT. There are 17 residues in the CDR3. The CDR3 reads CASSLTGPQFRNEKLFF. CDR3 in DNA: TGTGCCAGCAGCCTGACAGGACCGCAGTTCCGTAATGAAAAACTGTTTTTT.

The chain joins TRBV25-1 to TRBJ1-6; TRBD1 agrees at 10 bases. This CDR3 is 16 amino acids long. V lost 3 bases to trimming and J lost 10 bases; unmatched junction nucleotides: 9. Germline CDR1 and CDR2: MGHDK and SYGVNS. CDR3 region: CASSDWTGGVQSPLHF. The CDR3 DNA reads as TGTGCCAGCAGTGATTGGACAGGGGGGGTACAATCACCCCTCCACTTT.

This clonotype was found once. A much bigger clone sits one base away, suggesting this may be a read error. The chain couples TRBV3-1 to TRBJ2-3, with 8 bases matching TRBD2. This CDR3 spans 15 amino acids. Germline V gene data show CDR1 as LGHDT and CDR2 as YNNKEL (reference sequence). V lost 2 bases to trimming and J lost 3 bases; unmatched junction nucleotides: 4. The CDR3 region is CASSQWTSWTDTQYF. The DNA for the CDR3 is TGTGCCAGCAGCCAATGGACTAGCTGGACAGATACGCAGTATTTT.

The table lists this clonotype with a count of one. A read error may account for a junction end that differs from germline. The genes are TRBV19 and TRBJ1-1, with a tentative D call TRBD1 (6 bases). This CDR3 has 14 amino acids. The V gene's germline CDR1 is LNHDA and CDR2 SQIVND (reference sequence). The CDR3 DNA reads as TGTGCCAGTAGTATCCAGGGGAAAAACACTGAATCTTTCTTT. As protein: CASSIQGKNTESFF.

This clonotype was picked up many times. V usage is TRBV20-1 and J usage is TRBJ2-7, with D uncertain. The CDR3 covers 12 residues. V was cut by 2 bases and J by 0 bases, with 5 bases left in between. Germline CDR1 is DFQATT and CDR2 is SNEGSKA (reference sequence). CDR3 residues: CSARSGSYEQYF. The CDR3 nucleotides read TGCAGTGCTAGATCAGGCTCCTACGAGCAGTACTTC.

The table lists this clonotype with a few counts. The rearrangement uses TRBV4-1 and TRBJ2-5; 15 bases line up with TRBD2. CDR3 length: 18 residues. Germline loops: CDR1 MGHRA, CDR2 YSYEKL. The J segment lost 5 bases and the V segment lost 0 bases, leaving 7 bases of the junction unmatched. DNA of the CDR3: TGCGCCAGCAGCCAAGAGGCCGGACTAGCGGGGGGGCCGGAGACCCAGTACTTC. Protein sequence: CASSQEAGLAGGPETQYF.

V is TRBV10-2 and J is TRBJ1-5; no definite D call. The CDR3 is made up of 13 amino acids. CDR1 is WSHSY and CDR2 is SAAADI in the germline V gene. V was cut by 1 base and J by 7 bases, with 8 bases left in between. DNA of the CDR3: TGCGCCAGCAGTGAGTATATGGGACAGCCCCAGCATTTT. It specifies CASSEYMGQPQHF.

This clonotype was counted ten times or more. V is TRBV3-1 and J is TRBJ1-5, with D uncertain. Per germline, CDR1 LGHDT and CDR2 YNNKEL (reference sequence). Trimming pared 0 bases from V and 6 bases from J, leaving 6 bases between. The CDR3 is 13 residues long. This CDR3 is CASSQDLIQPQHF. The DNA for the CDR3 is TGTGCCAGCAGCCAAGATCTGATTCAGCCCCAGCATTTT.

This clonotype has ten or more counts. The chain uses TRBV2 and TRBJ2-1; TRBD2 aligns across 7 bases. CDR1 is SNHLY, CDR2 FYNNEI, per germline. This CDR3 has 17 amino acids. V gave up 0 bases and J gave up 7 bases; unmatched junction bases: 12. DNA of the CDR3: TGTGCCAGCAGTGAAGCGCTAGGACTAGGGCTTGGGAATGAGCAGTTCTTC. Residues: CASSEALGLGLGNEQFF.